A selection of T cell receptor beta chains follows, all from one sample in a study of T-cell memory formation after mild COVID-19. MiXCR, applied by TCRdb to the 5' RACE reads, yields one record per CDR3 protein. The sample comprises some 150,000 distinct CDR3 sequences, 14% to 15% of which are singletons, and around 27% rests with the top ten. The sample was PBMCs or a T cell subset sorted from them (not recorded which). The receptors shown here come from an adult woman who had mild COVID-19 (a few samples of this study predate the infection). Cell type and time point are not known. The CDR3 runs from the conserved cysteine through the conserved F or W. A D gene is named only where the DNA matches it firmly. Some rows have no size entry. The others give once, few or many, or a class for an expanded clone.

V gene: TRBV5-1; J gene: TRBJ2-2; clone size: NA; D gene: NA; CDR3 protein: CASTSPPDRYTGELFF; CDR3 DNA: TGCGCCAGCACCTCCCCCCCCGACAGATACACCGGGGAGCTGTTTTTT
V gene: TRBV7-2; J gene: TRBJ1-1; clone size: NA; D gene: NA; CDR3 protein: CASSPPELGFEAFF; CDR3 DNA: TGTGCCAGCAGCCCCCCGGAGTTAGGGTTTGAAGCTTTCTTT
V gene: TRBV2; J gene: TRBJ2-2; clone size: NA; D gene: TRBD2; CDR3 protein: CASSAGASGAGELFF; CDR3 DNA: TGTGCCAGCAGTGCCGGGGCTAGCGGCGCCGGGGAGCTGTTTTTT
V gene: TRBV27; J gene: TRBJ2-2; clone size: NA; D gene: TRBD1; CDR3 protein: CASSSGTANTGELFF; CDR3 DNA: TGTGCCAGCAGTTCCGGGACAGCGAACACCGGGGAGCTGTTTTTT
V gene: TRBV9; J gene: TRBJ2-3; clone size: many; D gene: TRBD2; CDR3 protein: CASSASSGSTDTQYF; CDR3 DNA: TGTGCCAGCAGCGCTTCTAGCGGGAGCACAGATACGCAGTATTTT
V gene: TRBV6-1; J gene: TRBJ2-7; clone size: few; D gene: NA; CDR3 protein: CASSLLGTLSYEQYF; CDR3 DNA: TGTGCCAGCAGTCTCCTTGGGACATTATCCTACGAGCAGTACTTC
V gene: TRBV25-1; J gene: TRBJ2-4; clone size: few; D gene: TRBD1; CDR3 protein: CASGAPGQGIQYF; CDR3 DNA: TGTGCCAGCGGAGCTCCCGGACAGGGGATTCAGTACTTC
V gene: TRBV19; J gene: TRBJ1-1; clone size: NA; D gene: NA; CDR3 protein: CASSIKGQNTEAFF; CDR3 DNA: TGTGCCAGTAGTATAAAGGGACAGAACACTGAAGCTTTCTTT
V gene: TRBV9; J gene: TRBJ2-2; clone size: NA; D gene: NA; CDR3 protein: CASRRGNTGELFF; CDR3 DNA: TGTGCCAGCAGGCGAGGGAACACCGGGGAGCTGTTTTTT
V gene: TRBV27; J gene: TRBJ2-7; clone size: NA; D gene: NA; CDR3 protein: CASSLSRTTYEQYF; CDR3 DNA: TGTGCCAGCAGTTTATCGCGCACGACCTACGAGCAGTACTTC
V gene: TRBV14; J gene: TRBJ2-7; clone size: few; D gene: TRBD2; CDR3 protein: CASSTQPGLAGLYEQYF; CDR3 DNA: TGTGCCAGCAGCACCCAACCCGGACTAGCGGGACTGTACGAGCAGTACTTC
V gene: TRBV7-9; J gene: TRBJ2-7; clone size: NA; D gene: TRBD2; CDR3 protein: CASSSTSGDYEQYF; CDR3 DNA: TGTGCCAGCAGCTCTACTAGCGGGGACTACGAGCAGTACTTC
V gene: TRBV7-9; J gene: TRBJ1-1; clone size: NA; D gene: NA; CDR3 protein: CASSFGGDTEAFF; CDR3 DNA: TGTGCCAGCAGCTTTGGGGGGGACACTGAAGCTTTCTTT
V gene: TRBV29-1; J gene: TRBJ1-6; clone size: once; D gene: NA; CDR3 protein: CSAGTPNSPLHF; CDR3 DNA: TGCAGCGCAGGGACACCAAATTCACCCCTCCACTTT
V gene: TRBV5-8; J gene: TRBJ2-2; clone size: many; D gene: TRBD2; CDR3 protein: CASSLEAGDWRGELFF; CDR3 DNA: TGTGCCAGCAGCTTGGAAGCGGGGGACTGGAGGGGGGAGCTGTTTTTT
V gene: TRBV9; J gene: TRBJ1-1; clone size: NA; D gene: NA; CDR3 protein: CASSVLATGNTEAFF; CDR3 DNA: TGTGCCAGCAGCGTACTGGCGACAGGGAACACTGAAGCTTTCTTT
V gene: TRBV2; J gene: TRBJ2-5; clone size: NA; D gene: NA; CDR3 protein: CASSERGGLQETQYF; CDR3 DNA: TGTGCCAGCAGTGAGAGGGGGGGCCTACAAGAGACCCAGTACTTC
V gene: TRBV18; J gene: TRBJ2-1; clone size: NA; D gene: TRBD2; CDR3 protein: CASLNWTSEYNEQFF; CDR3 DNA: TGTGCCAGCCTAAACTGGACTAGCGAGTACAATGAGCAGTTCTTC
V gene: TRBV5-1; J gene: TRBJ1-1; clone size: NA; D gene: NA; CDR3 protein: CASSLATDLNTEAFF; CDR3 DNA: TGCGCCAGCAGCTTGGCCACGGATCTGAACACTGAAGCTTTCTTT
V gene: TRBV12-3/TRBV12-4; J gene: TRBJ2-7; clone size: few; D gene: NA; CDR3 protein: CASSSESSYEQHF; CDR3 DNA: TGTGCCAGCAGTTCAGAATCCTCCTACGAGCAGCACTTC
V gene: TRBV20-1; J gene: TRBJ2-1; clone size: few; D gene: NA; CDR3 protein: CSARDINLDEQFF; CDR3 DNA: TGCAGTGCTAGAGATATCAATTTGGATGAGCAGTTCTTC
V gene: TRBV27; J gene: TRBJ1-2; clone size: NA; D gene: TRBD1; CDR3 protein: CASSDWTGSYGYTF; CDR3 DNA: TGTGCCAGCAGTGATTGGACAGGTTCCTATGGCTACACCTTC
V gene: TRBV13; J gene: TRBJ2-1; clone size: NA; D gene: NA; CDR3 protein: CVSSLVGSLRPYNEQFF; CDR3 DNA: TGTGTCAGCAGCTTAGTGGGGAGCCTGAGACCCTACAATGAGCAGTTCTTC
V gene: TRBV6-6; J gene: TRBJ2-7; clone size: few; D gene: TRBD2; CDR3 protein: CASSPTSGTSYEQYF; CDR3 DNA: TGTGCCAGCAGCCCCACTAGCGGGACCTCCTACGAGCAGTACTTC
V gene: TRBV27; J gene: TRBJ2-1; clone size: NA; D gene: TRBD2; CDR3 protein: CASSLLTSVGLWEQFF; CDR3 DNA: TGTGCCAGCAGTTTGTTGACTAGCGTAGGGTTATGGGAGCAGTTCTTC
V gene: TRBV20-1; J gene: TRBJ2-1; clone size: few; D gene: TRBD2; CDR3 protein: CSAIRTSGRAYNEQFF; CDR3 DNA: TGCAGTGCTATCAGGACTAGCGGGAGAGCCTACAATGAGCAGTTCTTC
V gene: TRBV7-9; J gene: TRBJ2-7; clone size: few; D gene: TRBD1; CDR3 protein: CASSSFGTGTYEQYF; CDR3 DNA: TGTGCCAGCAGCTCATTTGGGACAGGGACCTACGAGCAGTACTTC
V gene: TRBV3-1; J gene: TRBJ1-1; clone size: NA; D gene: NA; CDR3 protein: CASSQGWGMNTEAFF; CDR3 DNA: TGTGCCAGCAGCCAAGGTTGGGGCATGAACACTGAAGCTTTCTTT
V gene: TRBV7-8; J gene: TRBJ2-3; clone size: NA; D gene: TRBD2; CDR3 protein: CASSLERLEREDADTQYF; CDR3 DNA: TGTGCCAGCAGCTTAGAAAGACTGGAGCGGGAGGATGCAGATACGCAGTATTTT
V gene: TRBV4-1; J gene: TRBJ2-1; clone size: NA; D gene: NA; CDR3 protein: CASSQVRAGDEQFF; CDR3 DNA: TGCGCCAGCAGCCAAGTTAGGGCAGGAGATGAGCAGTTCTTC
V gene: TRBV27; J gene: TRBJ2-7; clone size: NA; D gene: NA; CDR3 protein: CASSTPTEIYEQYF; CDR3 DNA: TGTGCCAGCAGTACCCCGACAGAGATCTACGAGCAGTACTTC
V gene: TRBV30; J gene: TRBJ1-1; clone size: NA; D gene: NA; CDR3 protein: CAWSVLTEAFF; CDR3 DNA: TGTGCCTGGAGTGTTCTCACTGAAGCTTTCTTT
V gene: TRBV9; J gene: TRBJ1-3; clone size: few; D gene: NA; CDR3 protein: CASSPGVPGGNTIYF; CDR3 DNA: TGTGCCAGCAGCCCAGGGGTACCGGGTGGAAACACCATATATTTT
V gene: TRBV7-9; J gene: TRBJ2-7; clone size: many; D gene: NA; CDR3 protein: CASRVSTGTSPYEQYF; CDR3 DNA: TGTGCCAGCAGGGTCTCTACAGGGACAAGTCCCTACGAGCAGTACTTC
V gene: TRBV7-9; J gene: TRBJ2-7; clone size: few; D gene: TRBD1; CDR3 protein: CASSSEDRGNEQYF; CDR3 DNA: TGTGCCAGCAGCTCGGAAGACAGGGGGAACGAGCAGTACTTC
V gene: TRBV13; J gene: TRBJ2-7; clone size: NA; D gene: TRBD1; CDR3 protein: CASSLARTGFDEQYF; CDR3 DNA: TGTGCCAGCAGCTTAGCCCGGACAGGCTTCGACGAGCAGTACTTC
V gene: TRBV19; J gene: TRBJ2-7; clone size: NA; D gene: TRBD1; CDR3 protein: CASSNVLATGAPYEQYF; CDR3 DNA: TGTGCCAGTAGTAATGTATTGGCCACAGGGGCCCCCTACGAGCAGTACTTC
V gene: TRBV10-3; J gene: TRBJ2-7; clone size: few; D gene: NA; CDR3 protein: CAISESGSPYEQYF; CDR3 DNA: TGTGCCATCAGTGAGTCCGGCAGTCCCTACGAGCAGTACTTC
V gene: TRBV7-8; J gene: TRBJ1-3; clone size: once; D gene: NA; CDR3 protein: CASSPDRTGNTIYF; CDR3 DNA: TGTGCCAGCAGTCCGGACCGGACTGGAAACACCATATATTTT